This paragraph covers one TCR beta chain sequence. Its specificity is not known. V lost 2 bases and J lost 1; bases outside the gene matches: 10. The CDR3 length is 17 residues. Germline CDR1 and CDR2: ENHRY and SYGVKD. Data came from immunoSEQ multiplex PCR; TCRdb stores just in-frame clones and leaves some out. The table records around 87,000 clones, around 91% of them present only once. The sample originates from a study of T cell responses to AZD1222 COVID-19 vaccine. Overall study findings and caveats: Clonal diversity may have been underestimated, and the donors were mostly white British, with more females than males.

This sequence was found in an adult who received the AZD1222 COVID-19 vaccine. Material: peripheral blood, obtained 28 days after the second AZD1222 dose. The chain recombines TRBV10-3 with TRBJ1-1; 7 positions agree with TRBD1. CDR3 region: CAISEMGGTEENTEAFF. The CDR3 region has the DNA TGTGCCATCAGTGAGATGGGTGGGACAGAAGAGAACACTGAAGCTTTCTTT.